The following is a TCR beta chain sequence with its context. Profiled with immunoSEQ multiplex PCR; TCRdb holds only in-frame clones, not every one. The table records around 2,000 clones, roughly 94% of them present only once. This sample stems from a study of tumor T cells in aggressive B-cell lymphoma. The CDR3 runs 18 residues. The germline CDR1 and CDR2 sequences are SGHAT and FQNNGV. With 3 bases removed from V and 2 bases from J, the gap between germline ends came to 22 bases. The sequence was obtained from an adult with diffuse large B cell lymphoma. Sequencing was performed on tumor tissue. The J gene is TRBJ2-5, the V gene TRBV11-2; the D gene is possibly TRBD2 (5 bases). The CDR3 DNA is TGTGCCAGCAGCTTTGGCCGTCAACTCCGGGGAAATCAAGAGACCCAGTACTTC. This sequence encodes CASSFGRQLRGNQETQYF.